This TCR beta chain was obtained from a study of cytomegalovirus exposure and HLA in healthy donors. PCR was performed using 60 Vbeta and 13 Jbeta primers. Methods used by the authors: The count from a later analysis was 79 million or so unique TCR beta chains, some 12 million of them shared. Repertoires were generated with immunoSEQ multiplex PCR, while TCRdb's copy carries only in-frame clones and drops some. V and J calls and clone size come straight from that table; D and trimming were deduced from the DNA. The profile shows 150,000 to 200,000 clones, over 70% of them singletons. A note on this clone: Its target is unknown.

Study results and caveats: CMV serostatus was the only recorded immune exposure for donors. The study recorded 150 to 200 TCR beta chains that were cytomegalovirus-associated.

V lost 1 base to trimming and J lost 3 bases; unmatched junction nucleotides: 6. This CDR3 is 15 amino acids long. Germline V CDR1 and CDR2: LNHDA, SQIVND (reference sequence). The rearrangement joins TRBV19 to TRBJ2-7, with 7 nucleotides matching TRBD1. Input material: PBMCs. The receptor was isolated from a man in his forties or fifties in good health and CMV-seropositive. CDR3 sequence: CASSIASDRFYEQYF. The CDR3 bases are TGTGCCAGTAGTATAGCTTCGGACAGGTTCTACGAGCAGTACTTC.